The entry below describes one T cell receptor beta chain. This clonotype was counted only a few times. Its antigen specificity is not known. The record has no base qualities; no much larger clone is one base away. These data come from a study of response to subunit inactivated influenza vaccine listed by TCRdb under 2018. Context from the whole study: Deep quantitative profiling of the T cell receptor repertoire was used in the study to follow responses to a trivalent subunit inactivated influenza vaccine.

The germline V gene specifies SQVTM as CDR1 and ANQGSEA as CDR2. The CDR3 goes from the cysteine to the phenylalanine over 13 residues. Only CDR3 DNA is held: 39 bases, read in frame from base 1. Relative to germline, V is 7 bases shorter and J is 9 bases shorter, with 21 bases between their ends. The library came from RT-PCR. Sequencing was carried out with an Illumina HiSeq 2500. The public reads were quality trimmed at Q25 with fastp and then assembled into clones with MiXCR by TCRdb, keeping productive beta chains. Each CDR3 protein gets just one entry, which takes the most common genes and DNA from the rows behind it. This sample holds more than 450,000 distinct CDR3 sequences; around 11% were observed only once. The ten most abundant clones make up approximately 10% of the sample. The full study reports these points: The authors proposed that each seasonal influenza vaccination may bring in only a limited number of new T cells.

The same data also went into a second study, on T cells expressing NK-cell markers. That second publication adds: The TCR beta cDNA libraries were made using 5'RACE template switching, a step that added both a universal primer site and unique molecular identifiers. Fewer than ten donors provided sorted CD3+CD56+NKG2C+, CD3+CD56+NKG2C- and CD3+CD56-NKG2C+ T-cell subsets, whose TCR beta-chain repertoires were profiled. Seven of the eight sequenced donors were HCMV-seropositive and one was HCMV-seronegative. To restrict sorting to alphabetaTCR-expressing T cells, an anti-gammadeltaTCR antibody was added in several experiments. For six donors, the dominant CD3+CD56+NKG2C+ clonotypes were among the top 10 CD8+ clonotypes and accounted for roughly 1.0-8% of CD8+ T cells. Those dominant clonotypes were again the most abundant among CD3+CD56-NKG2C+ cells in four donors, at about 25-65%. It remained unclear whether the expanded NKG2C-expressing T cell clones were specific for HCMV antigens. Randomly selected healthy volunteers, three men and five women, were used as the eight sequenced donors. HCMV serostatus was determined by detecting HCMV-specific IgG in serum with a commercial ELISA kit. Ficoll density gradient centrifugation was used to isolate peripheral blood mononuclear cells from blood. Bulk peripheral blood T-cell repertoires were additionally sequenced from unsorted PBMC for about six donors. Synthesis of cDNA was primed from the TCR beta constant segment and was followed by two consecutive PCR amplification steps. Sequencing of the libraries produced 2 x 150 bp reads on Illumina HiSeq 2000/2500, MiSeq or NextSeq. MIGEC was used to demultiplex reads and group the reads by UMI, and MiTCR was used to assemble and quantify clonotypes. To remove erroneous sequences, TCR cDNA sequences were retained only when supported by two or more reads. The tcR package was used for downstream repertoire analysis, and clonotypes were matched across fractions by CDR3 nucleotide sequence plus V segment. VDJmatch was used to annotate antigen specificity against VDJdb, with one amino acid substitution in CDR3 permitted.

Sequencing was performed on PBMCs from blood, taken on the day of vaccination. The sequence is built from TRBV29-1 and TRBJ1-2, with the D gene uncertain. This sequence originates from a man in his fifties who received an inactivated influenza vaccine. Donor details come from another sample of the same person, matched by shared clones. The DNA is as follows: TGCAGCGCGATATCAAAAGTCGGCGTAAGCTACACCTTC. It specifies CSAISKVGVSYTF.